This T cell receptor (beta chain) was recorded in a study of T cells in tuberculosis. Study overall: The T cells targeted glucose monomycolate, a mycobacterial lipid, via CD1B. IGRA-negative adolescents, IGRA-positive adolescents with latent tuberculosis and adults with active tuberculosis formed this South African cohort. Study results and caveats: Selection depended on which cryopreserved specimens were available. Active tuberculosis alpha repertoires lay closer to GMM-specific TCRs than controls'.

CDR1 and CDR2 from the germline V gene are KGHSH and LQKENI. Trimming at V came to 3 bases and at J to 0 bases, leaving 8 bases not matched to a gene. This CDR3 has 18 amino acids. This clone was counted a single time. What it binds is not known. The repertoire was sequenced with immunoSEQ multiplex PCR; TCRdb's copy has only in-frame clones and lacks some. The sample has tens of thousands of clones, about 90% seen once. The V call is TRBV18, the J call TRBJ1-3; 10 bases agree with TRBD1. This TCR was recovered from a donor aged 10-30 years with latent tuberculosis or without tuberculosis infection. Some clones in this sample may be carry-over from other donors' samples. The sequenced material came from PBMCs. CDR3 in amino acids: CASSPMRQGASSGNTIYF. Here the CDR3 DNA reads TGTGCCAGCTCACCGATGAGACAGGGGGCGAGCTCTGGAAACACCATATATTTT.